This T cell receptor (beta chain) was sequenced in a study of patients and donors after allogeneic stem cell transplantation. In TCRdb, the RT-PCR reads were re-called with MiXCR into one record per CDR3 protein. The sample carries some 960,000 distinct CDR3 sequences, about 20% recorded once. The CDR3 has 11 amino acids. Germline V gene data show CDR1 as DFQATT and CDR2 as SNEGSKA (reference sequence). Losses at the gene ends were 6 bases for V and 6 bases for J; bases not matched to a gene: 4. The sequence was obtained from a human donor who was either an allogeneic HSCT recipient or a stem cell or donor lymphocyte infusion donor (not recorded which). It is not recorded whose cells these are; they may come from a transplant donor. Sequencing used blood, either unsorted or a sorted T cell fraction (not recorded which). The chain links TRBV20-1 to TRBJ2-7; 8 bases match TRBD1. The CDR3 reads CSADRGREQYF. CDR3 nucleotide sequence: TGCAGTGCCGACAGGGGTCGCGAGCAGTACTTC.